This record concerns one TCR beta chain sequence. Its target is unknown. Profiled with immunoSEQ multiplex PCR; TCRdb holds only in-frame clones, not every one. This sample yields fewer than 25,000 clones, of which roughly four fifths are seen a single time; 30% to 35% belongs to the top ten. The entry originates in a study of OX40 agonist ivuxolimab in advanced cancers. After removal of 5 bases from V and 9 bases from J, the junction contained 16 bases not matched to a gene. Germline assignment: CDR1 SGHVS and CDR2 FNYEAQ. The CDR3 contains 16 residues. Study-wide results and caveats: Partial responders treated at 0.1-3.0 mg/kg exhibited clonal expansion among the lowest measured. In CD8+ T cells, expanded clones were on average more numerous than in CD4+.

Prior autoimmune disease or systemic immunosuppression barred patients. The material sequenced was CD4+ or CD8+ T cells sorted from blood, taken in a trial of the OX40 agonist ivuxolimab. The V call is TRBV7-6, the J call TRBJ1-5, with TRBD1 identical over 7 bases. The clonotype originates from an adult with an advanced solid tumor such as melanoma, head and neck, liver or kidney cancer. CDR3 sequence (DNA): TGTGCCAGCAGCCCCACGACAGGGCAAGCAATGGGGCCCCAGCATTTT. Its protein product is CASSPTTGQAMGPQHF.